The 19 T cell receptor beta chains given below trace back to one sample, sequenced in a study of blood T cell repertoires in COVID-19. The method was immunoSEQ multiplex PCR; TCRdb's version includes in-frame clones alone and lacks a portion of them. Of about 390,000 clones listed, around 87% are singletons. Sequenced input: PBMCs or T cells enriched from blood (not recorded which). The receptors originated from a woman aged 50 to 65 who had recovered from COVID-19.

The chain employs TRBV7-8 and TRBJ1-1; no definite D call. Germline CDR1 reads SGHVS; CDR2 reads FQNEAQ. The CDR3 consists of 14 residues. V was clipped by 2 bases and J by 5 bases, with 12 bases between them. DNA of the CDR3: TGTGCCAGCAGCTTAACACAAACAAGTACTGAAGCTTTCTTT. Protein: CASSLTQTSTEAFF.

This chain links TRBV28 with TRBJ1-3; 7 positions match TRBD1. In germline, CDR1 is MDHEN, CDR2 SYDVKM. The CDR3 has 16 residues. V lost 5 bases to trimming and J lost 4 bases; unmatched junction nucleotides: 11. The CDR3 protein is CASSVPTQGLGNTIYF. The CDR3 DNA follows: TGTGCCAGCAGTGTCCCTACACAGGGGTTAGGAAACACCATATATTTT.

A single count supports this clone. The chain joins TRBV7-2 to TRBJ1-5; D gene uncertain. V gave up 1 base and J gave up 7 bases, with 17 bases separating them. The CDR3 runs to 16 residues. The germline CDR1 and CDR2 sequences are SGHTA and FQGNSA. CDR3 DNA sequence: TGTGCCAGCAGCTTAGGGGGAGGGAGGTTCGGGCAGCCCCAGCATTTT. This sequence encodes CASSLGGGRFGQPQHF.

The V and J genes are TRBV29-1 and TRBJ2-7; 9 bases line up with TRBD1. CDR1 and CDR2 (germline): SQVTM, ANQGSEA. This CDR3 contains 14 residues. The junction had 15 bases not matched to a gene; V was cut back by 6 bases and J by 9 bases. CDR3 DNA sequence: TGCAGCGTCACCGTCCCGGGACAGGGTGTTGGGCAGTACTTC. It encodes CSVTVPGQGVGQYF.

Here the CDR3 reads CASSSRQGGLNTEAFF. The CDR3 DNA reads TGCGCCAGCAGCTCGCGACAGGGGGGATTGAACACTGAAGCTTTCTTT. The chain couples TRBV5-1 to TRBJ1-1; 9 bases line up with TRBD1. This CDR3 has 16 residues. Per germline, CDR1 SGHRS and CDR2 YFSETQ. V shed 3 bases, J shed 0 bases, and the junction held 6 bases outside the gene matches.

The chain carries TRBV7-2 and TRBJ2-3; a weak D match, TRBD2 (5 bases). This CDR3 has 14 amino acids. Germline V CDR1 and CDR2: SGHTA, FQGNSA. The V and J ends lost 2 bases and 7 bases respectively, with 13 bases between them. CDR3 in DNA: TGTGCCAGCAGCTTATATCGTGTAGCGAATACGCAGTATTTT. It specifies CASSLYRVANTQYF.

The rearrangement links TRBV30 to TRBJ1-2, with 10 nucleotides matching TRBD1. Germline CDR1 is GTSNPN and CDR2 is SVGIG (reference sequence). The CDR3 consists of 15 residues. The J segment lost 5 bases and the V segment lost 0 bases, leaving 6 bases of the junction unmatched. The CDR3 here is CAWSVQTGGGYGYTF. CDR3 coding DNA: TGTGCCTGGAGTGTACAGACAGGGGGCGGATATGGCTACACCTTC.

The chain recombines TRBV5-1 with TRBJ1-4, with D perhaps matching TRBD1 (5 bases). The ends were cut back, 5 bases at V and 0 bases at J, with 8 bases in the middle. Germline CDR1 SGHRS, CDR2 YFSETQ. This CDR3 is 14 amino acids long. The CDR3 nucleotides are TGCGCCAGCAGGGAGGGACCAACTAATGAAAAACTGTTTTTT. Its protein is CASREGPTNEKLFF.

The CDR3 DNA reads as TGTGCCAGCAGCGACCGACTAGCGGGGGGGCCTGCGAACACCGGGGAGCTGTTTTTT. It yields the protein CASSDRLAGGPANTGELFF. The chain uses TRBV4-2 and TRBJ2-2, with 14 bases aligning to TRBD2. The germline V gene has CDR1 LGHNA and CDR2 YNFKEQ. The CDR3 is 19 amino acids. V dropped 5 bases and J dropped 0; count of bases not matched to a gene: 8.

V gene TRBV20-1 combines with J gene TRBJ2-5; D is undetermined. Germline V gives CDR1 DFQATT, CDR2 SNEGSKA (reference sequence). V lost 6 bases and J lost 5, with 10 bases in between. The CDR3 loop spans 11 amino acids. The CDR3 reads CSAGQSETQYF. The CDR3 DNA sequence: TGCAGTGCGGGCCAATCGGAGACCCAGTACTTC.

The V and J genes are TRBV6-1 and TRBJ2-7, with a tentative D call TRBD1 (6 bases). The germline gives CDR1 MNHNS, CDR2 SASEGT. The CDR3 runs to 14 residues. V gave up 3 bases and J gave up 1 base, with 10 bases separating them. CDR3 sequence: CASSDWGQSYEQYF. The CDR3 DNA reads as TGTGCCAGCAGTGATTGGGGACAATCCTACGAGCAGTACTTC.

The J gene is TRBJ1-5, the V gene TRBV19; D gene unclear. Trimming stripped 9 bases from V and 6 bases from J, with 24 bases between. Looked up from germline, CDR1 is LNHDA and CDR2 is SQIVND (reference sequence). The CDR3 has 16 residues. This CDR3 reads CASTLGVVRGGQPQHF. The CDR3 DNA reads as TGTGCCAGCACTCTGGGTGTGGTGCGGGGAGGTCAGCCCCAGCATTTT.

This clone was observed a single time. CDR3 sequence reads: CASSRGQGITEAFF. The CDR3 bases are TGTGCCAGCAGCAGGGGACAGGGGATCACTGAAGCTTTCTTT. The chain uses TRBV5-4 and TRBJ1-1, with 10 bases fitting TRBD1. This CDR3 region has 14 residues. CDR1 and CDR2 from the germline V gene are SGHNT and YYREEE (reference sequence). V lost 4 bases and J lost 4; bases outside the gene matches: 4.

The chain couples TRBV5-5 to TRBJ2-3, with D uncertain. The CDR3 spans 15 residues. V lost 3 bases to trimming and J lost 0 bases, with 11 bases between them. Germline loops: CDR1 SGHKS, CDR2 YYEKEE (reference sequence). CDR3 DNA: TGTGCCAGCAGCTCTGTGACTTCTAGCACAGATACGCAGTATTTT. Encoded protein: CASSSVTSSTDTQYF. Using reference TRBV5-5 and TRBJ2-3 for the parts outside the CDR3, the full variable domain is DAGVTQSPTHLIKTRGQQVTLRCSPISGHKSVSWYQQVLGQGPQFIFQYYEKEERGRGNFPDRFSARQFPNYSSELNVNALLLGDSALYLCASSSVTSSTDTQYFGPGTRLTVL.

The chain carries TRBV6-2 or TRBV6-3 and TRBJ1-6, with TRBD1 matching 9 bases. Germline loops: CDR1 MNHEY, CDR2 SVGEGT. With 3 bases clipped from V and 7 bases from J, the junction kept 7 bases outside the gene matches. The CDR3 consists of 16 residues. The CDR3 region has the DNA TGTGCCAGCAGTTATACCACAGGGGGCAGGAATTCACCCCTCCACTTT. Residues: CASSYTTGGRNSPLHF.

J is TRBJ1-4 and V is TRBV7-2; tentative D call: TRBD1 (5 bases). Germline CDR1 SGHTA, CDR2 FQGNSA. Trimming stripped 2 bases from V and 4 bases from J, with 17 bases between. The CDR3 is 17 amino acids. CDR3 in DNA: TGTGCCAGCAGCTTATTTGGGCAGGGCGTTATTAATGAAAAACTGTTTTTT. Protein: CASSLFGQGVINEKLFF.

In this sample, this clone turned up a few times. The genes are TRBV4-2 and TRBJ2-1, with 9 bases matching TRBD2. This CDR3 has 17 residues. J was trimmed by 4 bases and V by 1 base; bases with no gene match: 8. CDR1 is LGHNA and CDR2 is YNFKEQ in the germline V gene. In DNA form, the CDR3 reads TGTGCCAGCAGCCAAGTTAAGGTGACTAGCGGTTACAATGAGCAGTTCTTC. It encodes CASSQVKVTSGYNEQFF.

CDR3 bases: TGCGCCAGCAGCCCGGGAGGGGGAGGGAATATTGGCTACACCTTC. Translation: CASSPGGGGNIGYTF. J is TRBJ1-2 and V is TRBV5-1; TRBD1 might be the D (6 bases). CDR3 size: 15 residues. V dropped 4 bases and J dropped 7 bases, with 20 bases sitting between them. Germline V gene sequence: CDR1 SGHRS, CDR2 YFSETQ.

The V call is TRBV4-3, the J call TRBJ2-7; D uncertain. Trimming removed 0 bases from V and 0 bases from J, with 9 bases in between. The CDR3 sequence is 15 residues long. CDR1 is LGHNA, CDR2 YSLEER, per germline. The CDR3 spells CASSQDYPGSYEQYF. Written as DNA, the CDR3 is TGCGCCAGCAGCCAAGATTATCCGGGCTCCTACGAGCAGTACTTC.